This note documents a single T cell receptor (beta chain) sequence. The antigen is undetermined. The repertoire was sequenced with immunoSEQ multiplex PCR; TCRdb's copy has only in-frame clones and lacks some. The table lists 150,000 to 200,000 clones, roughly 92% of them singletons. Pooling covered second doses at about 4 or about 12 weeks. This sample was included in a study of T cell responses to AZD1222 COVID-19 vaccine. Study-level points and caveats: Unmutated variant regions reportedly attract nearly half of all spike-specific TCRs.

Looked up from germline, CDR1 is MNHEY and CDR2 is SVGAGI. This CDR3 spans 14 amino acids. With 6 bases removed from V and 4 bases from J, the gap between germline ends came to 13 bases. Sequences were derived from peripheral blood, sampled 28 days after the second AZD1222 dose. The rearrangement uses TRBV6-5 and TRBJ1-5; no reliable D call. This receptor was identified in an adult who received the AZD1222 COVID-19 vaccine. This chain's CDR3 is CASSRGLQNQPQHF. As DNA, the CDR3 is TGTGCCAGCAGCCGAGGCTTGCAGAATCAGCCCCAGCATTTT.